This T cell receptor beta chain is from a study of blood T cells in healthy people across ages. This clonotype showed up just a few times. The antigen remains undetermined. CDR1 and CDR2 from the germline V gene are SGHNT and YENEEA. There are 11 residues in the CDR3. The V end was cut by 8 bases, the J end by 9 bases, with 13 bases between. Next came a second PCR, run for about 6 to 12 cycles, which used a sample-barcoded 5' primer along with a J-beta primer mix. Each CDR3 protein gets one entry after TCRdb re-called the 5' RACE reads with MiXCR. Altogether 500,000 to 600,000 distinct CDR3 sequences are present, roughly 28% being singletons, with the ten largest covering around a sixth. Russia was home to the donors, healthy Caucasian individuals aged roughly 6 to 100. The study's findings and limits: Unknown CMV status may confound age-related changes in expanded clones. As naive T cell percentage varied, TCR beta diversity correlated strongly with it. Per million T cells, TCR beta diversity dropped about linearly as age rose.

Material for sequencing was blood. The TCR sequence derives from a woman in her seventies in good health. The genes are TRBV11-3 and TRBJ2-5; possible D gene TRBD2, 6 bases. Here the CDR3 reads CASQGWEAQYF. The CDR3 region has the DNA TGTGCCAGCCAGGGATGGGAGGCCCAGTACTTC. Complete variable domain (other parts from reference TRBV11-3 and TRBJ2-5): EAGVVQSPRYKIIEKKQPVAFWCNPISGHNTLYWYLQNLGQGPELLIRYENEEAVDDSQLPKDRFSAERLKGVDSTLKIQPAELGDSAVYLCASQGWEAQYFGPGTRLLVL.